This T cell receptor beta chain comes out of a study of identifying expanded T cells in peripheral blood. Study-wide points: Differentially abundant clones: roughly 1.3 between replicates, 16.4 at two to three weeks, more than 18 at four. Two-week clone count variance significantly increased as total template count grew.

This CDR3 spans 17 amino acids. Per germline, CDR1 LNHDA and CDR2 SQIVND (reference sequence). J was trimmed by 4 bases and V by 11 bases; bases with no gene match: 14. Details on this clone: The antigen is undetermined.

During the collection period, no donor immune events like infections were recorded. The assay was immunoSEQ multiplex PCR, and TCRdb's table has in-frame clones only and misses some. The table lists roughly 81,000 clones, 84% of them singletons. The TCR comes from a person aged 18 to 75 in good health. The sample was blood. The chain recombines TRBV19 with TRBJ2-1; TRBD2 aligns across 13 bases. The CDR3 spells CAGLPGLAGRIYNEQFF. Written as DNA, the CDR3 is TGTGCCGGCCTTCCGGGACTAGCGGGAAGAATTTACAATGAGCAGTTCTTC.